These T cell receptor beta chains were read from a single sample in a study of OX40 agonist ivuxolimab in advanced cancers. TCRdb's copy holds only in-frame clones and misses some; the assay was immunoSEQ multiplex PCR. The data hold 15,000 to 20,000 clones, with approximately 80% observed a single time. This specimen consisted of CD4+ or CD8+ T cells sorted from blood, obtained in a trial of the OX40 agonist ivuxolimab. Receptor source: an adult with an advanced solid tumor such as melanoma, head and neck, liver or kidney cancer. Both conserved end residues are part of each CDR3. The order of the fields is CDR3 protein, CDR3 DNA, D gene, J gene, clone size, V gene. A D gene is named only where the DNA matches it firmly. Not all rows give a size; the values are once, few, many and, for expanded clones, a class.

CASSLVPGRYEQYF | TGTGCCAGCAGCTTAGTCCCGGGACGCTACGAGCAGTACTTC | . | TRBJ2-7 | . | TRBV11-1
CASSISRRETQETQYF | TGTGCCAGTAGTATAAGTCGGCGGGAAACCCAAGAGACCCAGTACTTC | . | TRBJ2-5 | . | TRBV19
CASTSERDEQYF | TGTGCCAGCACTAGCGAGCGGGACGAGCAGTACTTC | . | TRBJ2-7 | . | TRBV6-5
CSVYAETSGRTDTQYF | TGCAGCGTTTACGCCGAGACTAGCGGGAGGACAGATACGCAGTATTTT | TRBD2 | TRBJ2-3 | . | TRBV29-1
CASRIVTNSYEQYF | TGTGCCAGCAGAATCGTGACAAACTCCTACGAGCAGTACTTC | . | TRBJ2-7 | . | TRBV27
CASGDFTGELFF | TGTGCCAGCGGGGATTTTACCGGGGAGCTGTTTTTT | . | TRBJ2-2 | . | TRBV7-3
CASTQDGPNYGYTF | TGTGCCAGCACCCAGGACGGTCCTAACTATGGCTACACCTTC | . | TRBJ1-2 | . | TRBV28
CASSIDAPSNEQFF | TGTGCCAGTAGTATAGACGCCCCGAGCAATGAGCAGTTCTTC | . | TRBJ2-1 | . | TRBV19
CAISEAAGGVGDTQYF | TGTGCCATCAGTGAAGCGGCGGGAGGGGTGGGAGATACGCAGTATTTT | TRBD2 | TRBJ2-3 | . | TRBV10-3
CASSDRTDNYGYTF | TGTGCCAGCAGCGACCGTACGGATAACTATGGCTACACCTTC | . | TRBJ1-2 | . | TRBV4-2
CASSVAGEAYEQYF | TGTGCCAGCAGCGTAGCGGGAGAAGCCTACGAGCAGTACTTC | . | TRBJ2-7 | once | TRBV9
CASSRRGHTGELFF | TGTGCCAGCAGCCGGCGGGGTCACACCGGGGAGCTGTTTTTT | . | TRBJ2-2 | medium-sized | TRBV11-3
CASSAGWTRRSNQPQHF | TGTGCCAGCAGTGCGGGATGGACAAGACGGAGCAATCAGCCCCAGCATTTT | . | TRBJ1-5 | . | TRBV6-1
CASRRLAGFTGELFF | TGTGCCAGCAGAAGACTAGCGGGGTTCACCGGGGAGCTGTTTTTT | TRBD2 | TRBJ2-2 | . | TRBV7-9
CASSLWQGSDTQYF | TGTGCCAGCAGCTTGTGGCAGGGCTCCGATACGCAGTATTTT | . | TRBJ2-3 | . | TRBV5-6
CASSPMAGPSTDTQYF | TGCGCCAGCAGCCCCATGGCGGGCCCGAGCACAGATACGCAGTATTTT | . | TRBJ2-3 | . | TRBV4-1
CASSDLVSVARNQPQHF | TGCGCCAGCAGTGATCTAGTCTCGGTTGCACGCAATCAGCCCCAGCATTTT | . | TRBJ1-5 | once | TRBV10-1
CASSLVGSSGYNEQFF | TGTGCCAGCAGCTTAGTTGGTTCTAGCGGCTACAATGAGCAGTTCTTC | TRBD2 | TRBJ2-1 | . | TRBV7-8
CASSPQGKWSGETQYF | TGTGCCAGCAGCCCACAGGGAAAATGGTCAGGAGAGACCCAGTACTTC | . | TRBJ2-5 | once | TRBV7-9
CASSLRQGWTDTQYF | TGTGCCAGCAGCCTCCGACAGGGGTGGACAGATACGCAGTATTTT | TRBD1 | TRBJ2-3 | few | TRBV13
CASSQEPGLPSYNEQFF | TGCGCCAGCAGCCAAGAGCCGGGACTGCCGTCCTACAATGAGCAGTTCTTC | . | TRBJ2-1 | . | TRBV4-1
CASSKGGLGDIQYF | TGTGCCAGCAGCAAGGGGGGACTAGGTGACATTCAGTACTTC | TRBD2 | TRBJ2-4 | . | TRBV14
CASSLAGPTAGSSYEQYF | TGCGCCAGCAGCTTGGCCGGGCCCACAGCGGGGAGCTCCTACGAGCAGTACTTC | TRBD2 | TRBJ2-7 | . | TRBV5-1
CSVEGHDYEQYF | TGCAGCGTTGAGGGACACGACTACGAGCAGTACTTC | . | TRBJ2-7 | . | TRBV29-1
CASSPTSGREEQYF | TGTGCCAGCAGCCCGACTAGCGGGAGAGAAGAGCAGTACTTC | TRBD2 | TRBJ2-7 | . | TRBV9
CASSLEGNYNEQFF | TGTGCCAGCAGCTTAGAGGGGAACTACAATGAGCAGTTCTTC | . | TRBJ2-1 | . | TRBV7-9
CASSLRRGDGYTF | TGTGCCAGCAGCTTGCGTCGAGGCGATGGCTACACCTTC | . | TRBJ1-2 | once | TRBV5-4
CASSLPDRPGQPQHF | TGCGCCAGCAGCCTCCCCGACAGACCAGGTCAGCCCCAGCATTTT | . | TRBJ1-5 | . | TRBV4-1
CASRPSGLNNEQFF | TGTGCCAGCAGGCCTAGCGGGCTAAACAATGAGCAGTTCTTC | TRBD2 | TRBJ2-1 | . | TRBV7-9
CASSLGAYEQYF | TGTGCCAGCAGCTTAGGAGCCTACGAGCAGTACTTC | . | TRBJ2-7 | once | TRBV5-5
CASSYDREKAFF | TGCGCCAGCAGCTACGACAGGGAGAAAGCTTTCTTT | TRBD1 | TRBJ1-1 | . | TRBV5-1
CASSLSGSYNEQFF | TGTGCCAGCAGTTTATCGGGCTCCTACAATGAGCAGTTCTTC | . | TRBJ2-1 | . | TRBV27
CSVDTWREGTYNEQFF | TGCAGCGTTGATACCTGGCGGGAGGGGACCTACAATGAGCAGTTCTTC | TRBD2 | TRBJ2-1 | . | TRBV29-1
CASSFIAGNPYEQYF | TGTGCCAGCAGTTTCATAGCGGGTAACCCCTACGAGCAGTACTTC | TRBD2 | TRBJ2-7 | once | TRBV27
CASSQRGFSNQPQHF | TGTGCCAGCAGTCAACGGGGGTTCAGCAATCAGCCCCAGCATTTT | . | TRBJ1-5 | . | TRBV28
CACRDSGYEQYF | TGTGCCTGCCGGGACTCGGGGTACGAGCAGTACTTC | . | TRBJ2-7 | . | TRBV7-9
CASSAAGLAVTIQYF | TGTGCCAGCAGTGCTGCCGGGCTAGCCGTCACGATCCAGTACTTC | . | TRBJ2-7 | . | TRBV6-5
CASTEPGQDVDGELFF | TGTGCCAGCACCGAGCCGGGGCAAGATGTCGACGGGGAGCTGTTTTTT | . | TRBJ2-2 | . | TRBV7-3
CASSLGALPSKQYF | TGTGCCAGCAGCTTGGGGGCGCTTCCCAGTAAGCAGTACTTC | . | TRBJ2-7 | few | TRBV5-6
CASSLTERTNTIYF | TGTGCTAGCAGCTTAACAGAAAGGACGAACACCATATATTTT | . | TRBJ1-3 | . | TRBV7-7
CASSLGLDGETQYF | TGTGCCAGCAGCTTAGGGCTAGACGGTGAGACCCAGTACTTC | . | TRBJ2-5 | . | TRBV13
CASSPRSGVTEAFF | TGTGCCAGCAGCCCACGCTCAGGGGTTACTGAAGCTTTCTTT | . | TRBJ1-1 | . | TRBV9
CSAGTNYGYTF | TGCAGTGCTGGAACTAACTATGGCTACACCTTC | . | TRBJ1-2 | . | TRBV20-1
CASQDTGELFF | TGTGCCAGCCAAGACACCGGGGAGCTGTTTTTT | . | TRBJ2-2 | medium-sized | TRBV11-3
CASSFGAGGTEAFF | TGTGCCAGCAGTTTCGGTGCAGGGGGCACTGAAGCTTTCTTT | TRBD1 | TRBJ1-1 | once | TRBV27
CASSYLEDTQYF | TGTGCCAGCAGTTACTTAGAGGATACGCAGTATTTT | . | TRBJ2-3 | . | TRBV6-6
CASSPANPPFYNEQFF | TGTGCCAGCAGCCCCGCAAATCCGCCTTTCTACAATGAGCAGTTCTTC | . | TRBJ2-1 | . | TRBV7-8
CASSLGGAAFF | TGTGCCAGCAGCTTAGGGGGGGCTGCTTTCTTT | . | TRBJ1-1 | few | TRBV11-2
CASRGLAGVSVTGELFF | TGTGCCAGTAGGGGTTTAGCGGGAGTGTCGGTCACCGGGGAGCTGTTTTTT | TRBD2 | TRBJ2-2 | . | TRBV19
CASSPGAAGQPADTQYF | TGTGCTAGCAGCCCCGGGGCTGCGGGTCAGCCCGCAGATACGCAGTATTTT | . | TRBJ2-3 | . | TRBV7-7
CSAAAGGYNEQFF | TGCAGCGCCGCGGCGGGAGGGTACAATGAGCAGTTCTTC | TRBD2 | TRBJ2-1 | . | TRBV29-1
CAWSYSGSSYNEQFF | TGTGCCTGGAGCTATAGCGGGAGCTCCTACAATGAGCAGTTCTTC | TRBD2 | TRBJ2-1 | . | TRBV30
CAWISIGINEQFF | TGTGCCTGGATTTCGATCGGAATAAATGAGCAGTTCTTC | . | TRBJ2-1 | . | TRBV30